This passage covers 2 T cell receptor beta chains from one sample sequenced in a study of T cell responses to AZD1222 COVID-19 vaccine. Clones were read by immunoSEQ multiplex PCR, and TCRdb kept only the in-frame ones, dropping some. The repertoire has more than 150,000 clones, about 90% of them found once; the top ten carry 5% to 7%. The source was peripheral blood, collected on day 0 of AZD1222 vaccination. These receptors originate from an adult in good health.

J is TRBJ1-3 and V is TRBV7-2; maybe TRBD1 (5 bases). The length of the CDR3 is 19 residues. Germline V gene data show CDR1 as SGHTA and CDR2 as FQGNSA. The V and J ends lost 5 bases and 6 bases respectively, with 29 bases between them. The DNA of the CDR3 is TGTGCCAGCAGCACTAGGGGAGGGACGGCGGCGAGTAAAGCAAACACCATATATTTT. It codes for CASSTRGGTAASKANTIYF.

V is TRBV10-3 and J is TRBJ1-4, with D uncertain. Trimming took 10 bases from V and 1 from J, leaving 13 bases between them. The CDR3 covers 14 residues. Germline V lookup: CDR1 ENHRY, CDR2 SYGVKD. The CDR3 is CATKQRLTNEKLFF. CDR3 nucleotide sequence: TGTGCCACCAAACAGCGGTTAACTAATGAAAAACTGTTTTTT.